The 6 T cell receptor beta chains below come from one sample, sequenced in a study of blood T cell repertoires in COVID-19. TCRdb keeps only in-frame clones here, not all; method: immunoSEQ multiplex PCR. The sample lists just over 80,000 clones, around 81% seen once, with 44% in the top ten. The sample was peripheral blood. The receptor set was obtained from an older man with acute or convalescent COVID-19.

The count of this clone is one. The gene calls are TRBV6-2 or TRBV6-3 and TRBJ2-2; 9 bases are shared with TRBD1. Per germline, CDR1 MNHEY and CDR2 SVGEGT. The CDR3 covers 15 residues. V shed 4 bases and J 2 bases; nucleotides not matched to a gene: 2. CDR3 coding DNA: TGTGCCAGCAGTTGGGACAGGGCCAACACCGGGGAGCTGTTTTTT. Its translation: CASSWDRANTGELFF.

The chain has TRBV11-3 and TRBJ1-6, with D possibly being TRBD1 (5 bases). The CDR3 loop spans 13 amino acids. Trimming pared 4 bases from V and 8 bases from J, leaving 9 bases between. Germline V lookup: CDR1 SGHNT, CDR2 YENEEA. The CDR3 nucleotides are TGTGCCAGCAGCTCAATCAGGGATTCACCCCTCCACTTT. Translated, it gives CASSSIRDSPLHF.

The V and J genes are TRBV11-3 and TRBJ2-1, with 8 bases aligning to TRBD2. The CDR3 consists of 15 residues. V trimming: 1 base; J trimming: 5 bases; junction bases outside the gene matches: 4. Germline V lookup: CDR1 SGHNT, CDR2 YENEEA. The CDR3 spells CASSLGAGAHNEQFF. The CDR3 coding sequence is TGTGCCAGCAGCTTAGGAGCGGGAGCTCACAATGAGCAGTTCTTC. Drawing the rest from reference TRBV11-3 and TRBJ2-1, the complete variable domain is EAGVVQSPRYKIIEKKQPVAFWCNPISGHNTLYWYLQNLGQGPELLIRYENEEAVDDSQLPKDRFSAERLKGVDSTLKIQPAELGDSAVYLCASSLGAGAHNEQFFGPGTRLTVL.

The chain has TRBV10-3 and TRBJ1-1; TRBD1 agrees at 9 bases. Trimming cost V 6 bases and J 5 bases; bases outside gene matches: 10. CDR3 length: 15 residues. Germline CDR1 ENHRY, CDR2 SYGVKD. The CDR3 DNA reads TGTGCCATCAGAGGGACAGGGTTAGGGGGGACTGAAGCTTTCTTT. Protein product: CAIRGTGLGGTEAFF.

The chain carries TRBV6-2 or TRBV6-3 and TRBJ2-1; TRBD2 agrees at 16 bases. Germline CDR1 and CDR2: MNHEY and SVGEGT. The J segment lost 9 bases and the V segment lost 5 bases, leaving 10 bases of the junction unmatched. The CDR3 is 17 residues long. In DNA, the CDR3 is TGTGCCAGCAGTCAAGGGACTAGCGGGAGGGCCGCTGGTGAGCAGTTCTTC. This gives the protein CASSQGTSGRAAGEQFF.

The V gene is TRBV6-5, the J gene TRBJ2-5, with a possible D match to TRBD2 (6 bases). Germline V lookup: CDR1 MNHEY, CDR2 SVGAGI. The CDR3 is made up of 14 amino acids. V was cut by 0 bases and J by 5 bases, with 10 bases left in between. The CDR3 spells CASSYSEGGETQYF. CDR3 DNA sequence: TGTGCCAGCAGTTACTCGGAGGGAGGTGAGACCCAGTACTTC.